These T cell receptor beta chains were read from a single sample in a study of T-cell reconstitution after alpha-beta-depleted transplantation in children. A single record per CDR3 protein comes from TCRdb applying MiXCR to the PCR reads. Here the sample spans over 150,000 distinct CDR3 sequences, approximately 7% being singletons. This specimen was PBMCs, taken before TCRalphabeta/CD19-depleted stem cell transplant. The receptors shown here come from a boy younger than 10 with acute lymphoblastic leukemia, due to receive a stem cell transplant. The CDR3 runs from the conserved cysteine through the conserved F or W. The D gene is left open where the match is weak. A clone size is listed for some rows: how often the clone was seen (once, few, many), or a class if it is expanded.

d_call: NA
j_call: TRBJ2-7
clone_size: NA
v_call: TRBV5-5
cdr3_nt: TGTGCCAGCAGCCGAGGAATCGTAGGCTACGAGCAGTACTTC
cdr3_aa: CASSRGIVGYEQYF

d_call: TRBD1
j_call: TRBJ2-7
clone_size: many
v_call: TRBV9
cdr3_nt: TGTGCCAGCAGCGTAGGAATTGGGGACAGGCGTAAGGCCTACGAGCAGTACTTC
cdr3_aa: CASSVGIGDRRKAYEQYF

d_call: TRBD1
j_call: TRBJ2-5
clone_size: NA
v_call: TRBV5-4
cdr3_nt: TGTGCCAGCAGCAGCCCGACAGGGTCGAGAGAGACCCAGTACTTC
cdr3_aa: CASSSPTGSRETQYF

d_call: NA
j_call: TRBJ1-1
clone_size: many
v_call: TRBV28
cdr3_nt: TGTGCCAGCAACTCGGGGGTAATGAACACTGAAGCTTTCTTT
cdr3_aa: CASNSGVMNTEAFF

d_call: NA
j_call: TRBJ2-6
clone_size: NA
v_call: TRBV7-2
cdr3_nt: TGTGCCAGCAGCTTGCACCACTCTGGGGCCAACGTCCTGACTTTC
cdr3_aa: CASSLHHSGANVLTF

d_call: NA
j_call: TRBJ2-5
clone_size: many
v_call: TRBV5-1
cdr3_nt: TGCGCCAGCAGCTTGGCCTTCGAGACCCAGTACTTC
cdr3_aa: CASSLAFETQYF

d_call: TRBD2
j_call: TRBJ2-2
clone_size: NA
v_call: TRBV29-1
cdr3_nt: TGCAGCGTTGAAATTGGGGTTCAGCGGGGCACCGGGGAGCTGTTTTTT
cdr3_aa: CSVEIGVQRGTGELFF

d_call: NA
j_call: TRBJ2-7
clone_size: NA
v_call: TRBV14
cdr3_nt: TGTGCCTCCGACCGATCCGGGATAAAGTATTACGAGCAGTACTTC
cdr3_aa: CASDRSGIKYYEQYF

d_call: NA
j_call: TRBJ2-2
clone_size: many
v_call: TRBV7-9
cdr3_nt: TGTGCCAGCAGCTCAGGTTTGGGGACCGGGGAGCTGTTTTTT
cdr3_aa: CASSSGLGTGELFF

d_call: NA
j_call: TRBJ2-2
clone_size: few
v_call: TRBV5-4
cdr3_nt: TGTGCCAGCAGCTCAACTGTCAACGGCGGGGAGCTGTTTTTT
cdr3_aa: CASSSTVNGGELFF